A selection of T cell receptor beta chains follows, all from one sample in a study of beta chain features in type 1 diabetes. The data were produced by immunoSEQ multiplex PCR, yet TCRdb's version contains in-frame clones alone and is incomplete. The sample lists approximately 250,000 clones; roughly 17% were seen once. The sequenced sample consisted of naive CD4+ T cells from blood. The receptors stem from a man aged 25 to 40 with type 1 diabetes. Each CDR3 is given with its conserved first and last residue. Only part of the rows carry a size: once, few, many, or a class if the clone is expanded.

V gene | clone size | CDR3 protein
TRBV20-1 | few | CSAGREQYF
TRBV19 | NA | CASSISGESDRAEQFF
TRBV4-2 | few | CASSQPSGTSGLAKNIQYF
TRBV30 | NA | CARTDPLGEKLFF
TRBV30 | few | CAWTSGVTNEKLFF
TRBV5-6 | NA | CASSLGLGQINEQFF
TRBV6-1 | NA | CASSGTGAPLYEQYF
TRBV19 | NA | CASSIARVNTEAFF
TRBV29-1 | NA | CSVQYTEAFF
TRBV7-2 | NA | CASSRSVSETQYF
TRBV30 | NA | CAWSRASGSHNEQFF
TRBV5-1 | NA | CASSSIGTGGQTQYF
TRBV10-3 | NA | CAISERDNDEQFF
TRBV15 | NA | CATSRGDRANTGELFF
TRBV7-3 | few | CASSLGSHQETQYF
TRBV7-3 | NA | CASSPGTSTDTQYF
TRBV29-1 | NA | CSVVGVRNLAKNIQYF
TRBV14 | few | CASSQFSGQGTQYF
TRBV7-6 | NA | CASSYLGLASEQYF
TRBV10-3 | few | CAISPDRENYGYTF
TRBV7-8 | few | CASSLAGVDIDTQYF
TRBV9 | few | CASSVGSSGSSYEQYF
TRBV9 | NA | CASSVAGKSADTQYF
TRBV29-1 | few | CSVLWYQAGRTDTQYF
TRBV20-1 | few | CSARNGAEQYF
TRBV7-2 | NA | CASSPVGGSAYEQYF
TRBV7-2 | NA | CASGKRTGNEKLFF
TRBV2 | NA | CATTLEGPGANVLTF
TRBV30 | NA | CAWSAGGTQYF
TRBV11-2 | NA | CASSLAGAETQYF
TRBV4-2 | NA | CASSREGRSVQETQYF
TRBV5-1 | few | CASSLGTYSDEQYF
TRBV11-2 | few | CASSLKSRRKETQYF
TRBV7-2 | NA | CASRLAGEDEQYF
TRBV6-5 | few | CASSYFGTADGYTF
TRBV29-1 | few | CSVARGDPTDTQYF
TRBV29-1 | few | CSVLVSGQSYEQYF
TRBV18 | few | CASSPPAGGGNEQFF
TRBV5-1 | NA | CASSLKAGAGSTEQFF
TRBV7-2 | NA | CASGRAYDTQYF
TRBV15 | NA | CATSRDRTFGAFF
TRBV7-2 | NA | CASSLRRTNTGELFF
TRBV25-1 | NA | CASSRTVQETQYF
TRBV29-1 | few | CSVGGLAGAYNEQFF
TRBV2 | few | CASAEETQYF